Listed below are T cell receptor beta chains from one sample, sequenced in a study of metastatic and nonmetastatic thyroid tumors. MiXCR reprocessed the PCR reads for TCRdb. The sample consists of some 19,000 clones, approximately 29% of them appearing once. Sequenced input: adjacent normal tissue. The source is a female donor with papillary thyroid cancer or a benign thyroid nodule (not recorded which). Some clones in this sample may be carry-over from other donors' samples. The CDR3 runs from the conserved cysteine through the conserved F or W. Size tells how often a clone was seen (once, few, many) or the class of an expanded clone, and some rows leave it out.

j_call clone_size v_call cdr3_aa
TRBJ2-3 few TRBV27 CASTSGGARSTDTQYF
TRBJ1-6 . TRBV12-3/TRBV12-4 CASSFIPGAGGRWYNSPLHF
TRBJ2-7 few TRBV12-3/TRBV12-4 CASSSGTGETYEQYF
TRBJ2-5 many TRBV7-7 CASSFTGKETQYF
TRBJ1-2 medium-sized TRBV2 CASQADGAGGYTF
TRBJ2-1 . TRBV5-3 CATCPTSGGNNEQFF
TRBJ2-5 . TRBV30 CACSGTEKYQETQYF
TRBJ2-3 few TRBV28 CATWDRITDTQYF
TRBJ2-1 . TRBV6-5 CASSSDGAGVYNEQFF
TRBJ2-1 . TRBV20-1 CSARGQLRLSTYNEQFF
TRBJ2-3 . TRBV6-1 CASSGPGRCGPDTQYF
TRBJ1-6 . TRBV9 CASSPSGGYSPLHF
TRBJ2-6 few TRBV30 CAWSRGAGANVLTF
TRBJ2-5 medium-sized TRBV6-1 CASSSPPSETQYF
TRBJ2-5 medium-sized TRBV28 CASSPPLGDTKTQYF
TRBJ1-1 . TRBV11-2 CASSLVDGEAFF
TRBJ2-3 once TRBV11-1 CASSLSGRRTDTQYF